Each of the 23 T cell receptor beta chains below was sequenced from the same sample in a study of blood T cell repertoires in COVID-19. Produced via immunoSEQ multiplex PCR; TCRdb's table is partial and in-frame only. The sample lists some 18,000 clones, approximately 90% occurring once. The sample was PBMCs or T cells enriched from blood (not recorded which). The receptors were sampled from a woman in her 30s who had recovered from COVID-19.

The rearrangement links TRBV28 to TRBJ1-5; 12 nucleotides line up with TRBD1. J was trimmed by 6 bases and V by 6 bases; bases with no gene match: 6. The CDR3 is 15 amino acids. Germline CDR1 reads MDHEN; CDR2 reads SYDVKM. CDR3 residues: CASRRDRGLGQPQHF. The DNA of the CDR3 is TGTGCCAGCAGGAGGGACAGGGGGCTGGGTCAGCCCCAGCATTTT.

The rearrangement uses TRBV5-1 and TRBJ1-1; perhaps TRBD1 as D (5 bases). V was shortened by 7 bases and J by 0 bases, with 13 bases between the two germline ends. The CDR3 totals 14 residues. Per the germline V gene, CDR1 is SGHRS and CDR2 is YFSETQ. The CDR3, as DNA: TGCGCCAGCGGCGAACAGGCCATGAACACTGAAGCTTTCTTT. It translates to CASGEQAMNTEAFF.

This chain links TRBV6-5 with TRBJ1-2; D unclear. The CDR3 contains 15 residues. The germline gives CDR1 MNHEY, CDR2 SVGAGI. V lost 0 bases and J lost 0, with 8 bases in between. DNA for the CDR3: TGTGCCAGCAGTTACTCTCGGGTTACTAACTATGGCTACACCTTC. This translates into CASSYSRVTNYGYTF.

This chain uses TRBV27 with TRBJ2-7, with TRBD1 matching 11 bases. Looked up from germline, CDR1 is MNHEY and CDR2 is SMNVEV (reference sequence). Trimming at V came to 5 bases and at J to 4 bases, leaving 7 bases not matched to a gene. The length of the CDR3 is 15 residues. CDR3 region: CASSQPGQGVYEQYF. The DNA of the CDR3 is TGTGCCAGCAGTCAGCCGGGACAGGGGGTTTACGAGCAGTACTTC.

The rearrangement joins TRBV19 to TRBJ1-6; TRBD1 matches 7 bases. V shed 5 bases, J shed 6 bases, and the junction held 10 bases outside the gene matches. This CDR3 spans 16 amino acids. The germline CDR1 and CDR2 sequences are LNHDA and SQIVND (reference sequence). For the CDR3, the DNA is TGTGCCAGTAGTTTCACAGCCGGGACAGTTAATTCACCCCTCCACTTT. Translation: CASSFTAGTVNSPLHF.

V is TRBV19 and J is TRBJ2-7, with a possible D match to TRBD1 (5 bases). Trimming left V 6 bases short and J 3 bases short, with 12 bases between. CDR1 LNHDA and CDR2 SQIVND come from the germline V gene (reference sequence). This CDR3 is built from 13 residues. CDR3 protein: CASSFEDNYEQYF. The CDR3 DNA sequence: TGTGCCAGTAGCTTCGAGGACAACTACGAGCAGTACTTC.

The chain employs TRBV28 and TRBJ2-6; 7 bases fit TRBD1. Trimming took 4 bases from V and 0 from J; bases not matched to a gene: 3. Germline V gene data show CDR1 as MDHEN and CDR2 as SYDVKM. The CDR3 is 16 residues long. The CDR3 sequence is CASSYRGSSGANVLTF. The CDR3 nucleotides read TGTGCCAGCAGTTACAGGGGTAGCTCTGGGGCCAACGTCCTGACTTTC. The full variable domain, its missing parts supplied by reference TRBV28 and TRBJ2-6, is DVKVTQSSRYLVKRTGEKVFLECVQDMDHENMFWYRQDPGLGLRLIYFSYDVKMKEKGDIPEGYSVSREKKERFSLILESASTNQTSMYLCASSYRGSSGANVLTFGAGSRLTVL.

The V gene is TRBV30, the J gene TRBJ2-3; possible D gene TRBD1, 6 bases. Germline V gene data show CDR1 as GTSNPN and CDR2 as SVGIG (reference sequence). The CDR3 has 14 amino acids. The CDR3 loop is CASNTGSSTDTQYF. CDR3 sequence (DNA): TGTGCATCTAACACAGGGTCAAGCACAGATACGCAGTATTTT.

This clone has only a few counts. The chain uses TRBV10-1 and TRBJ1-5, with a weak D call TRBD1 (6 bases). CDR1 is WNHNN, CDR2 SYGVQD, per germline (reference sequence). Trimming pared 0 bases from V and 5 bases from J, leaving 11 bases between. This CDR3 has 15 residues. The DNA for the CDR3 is TGCGCCAGCAGTGAGTCGAGGGGGTACGATCAGCCCCAGCATTTT. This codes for CASSESRGYDQPQHF.

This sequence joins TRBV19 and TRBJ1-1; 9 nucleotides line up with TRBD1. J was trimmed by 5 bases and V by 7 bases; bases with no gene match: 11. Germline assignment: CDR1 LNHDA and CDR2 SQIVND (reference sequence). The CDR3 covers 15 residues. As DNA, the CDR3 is TGTGCCAGTACCGAAATACAGGGGGCCAGGACTGAAGCTTTCTTT. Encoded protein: CASTEIQGARTEAFF.

CDR3 in amino acids: CASSQSLVSETQYF. The DNA of the CDR3 is TGCGCCAGCAGCCAATCCCTAGTCTCAGAGACCCAGTACTTC. This chain connects TRBV4-3 to TRBJ2-5, with D uncertain. This CDR3 has 14 residues. V dropped 2 bases and J dropped 4 bases, with 11 bases sitting between them. Germline-derived CDR1 and CDR2 are LGHNA and YSLEER.

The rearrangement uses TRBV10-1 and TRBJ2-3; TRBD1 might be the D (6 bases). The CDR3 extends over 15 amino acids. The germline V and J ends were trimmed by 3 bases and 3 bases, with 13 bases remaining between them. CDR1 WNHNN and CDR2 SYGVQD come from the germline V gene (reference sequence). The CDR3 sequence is CASSEATQGTDTQYF. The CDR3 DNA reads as TGCGCCAGCAGTGAAGCCACACAGGGTACAGATACGCAGTATTTT.

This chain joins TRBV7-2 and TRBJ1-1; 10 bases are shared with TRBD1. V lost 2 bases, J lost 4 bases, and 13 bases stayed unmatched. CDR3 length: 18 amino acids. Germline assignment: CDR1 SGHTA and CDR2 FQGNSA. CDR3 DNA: TGTGCCAGCAGCTTATTTCTGCCCCGGAGACAGGGGGCCACTGAAGCTTTCTTT. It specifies CASSLFLPRRQGATEAFF.

CDR3: CASSSELRDYNSPLHF. The CDR3 DNA follows: TGTGCCAGCAGTTCCGAACTCCGGGACTATAATTCACCCCTCCACTTT. The V gene is TRBV27, the J gene TRBJ1-6; D gene uncertain. Germline-derived CDR1 and CDR2 are MNHEY and SMNVEV (reference sequence). Trimming shortened V by 4 bases and J by 3 bases, and 13 bases separated the two germline ends. The length of the CDR3 is 16 residues.

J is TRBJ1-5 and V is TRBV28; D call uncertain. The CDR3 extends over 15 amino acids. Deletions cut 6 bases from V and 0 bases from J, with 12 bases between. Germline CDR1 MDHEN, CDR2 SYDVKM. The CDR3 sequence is CASSRDTVSNQPQHF. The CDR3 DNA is TGTGCCAGCAGCCGCGACACAGTTAGCAATCAGCCCCAGCATTTT.

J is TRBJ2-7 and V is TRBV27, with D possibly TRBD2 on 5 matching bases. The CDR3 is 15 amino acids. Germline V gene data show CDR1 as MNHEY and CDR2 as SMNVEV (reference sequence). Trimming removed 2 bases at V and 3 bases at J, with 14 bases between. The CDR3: CASSLTGSPNYEQYF. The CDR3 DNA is TGTGCCAGCAGTTTAACGGGGAGTCCCAACTACGAGCAGTACTTC.

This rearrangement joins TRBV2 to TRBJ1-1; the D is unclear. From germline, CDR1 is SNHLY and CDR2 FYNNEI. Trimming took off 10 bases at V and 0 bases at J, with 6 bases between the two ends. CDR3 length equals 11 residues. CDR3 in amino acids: CATRLNTEAFF. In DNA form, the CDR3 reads TGTGCCACGCGCCTGAACACTGAAGCTTTCTTT.

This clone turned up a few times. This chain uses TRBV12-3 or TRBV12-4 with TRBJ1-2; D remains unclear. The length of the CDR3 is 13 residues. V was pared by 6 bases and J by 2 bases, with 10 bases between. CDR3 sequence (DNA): TGTGCCAGCAGCTACGACTCCAACTATGGCTACACCTTC. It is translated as CASSYDSNYGYTF.

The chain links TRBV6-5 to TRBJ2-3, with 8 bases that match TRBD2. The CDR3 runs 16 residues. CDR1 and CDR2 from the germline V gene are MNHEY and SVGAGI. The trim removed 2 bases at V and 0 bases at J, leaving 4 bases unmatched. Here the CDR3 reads CASSYGRGASTDTQYF. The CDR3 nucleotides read TGTGCCAGCAGTTACGGGCGGGGGGCTAGCACAGATACGCAGTATTTT.

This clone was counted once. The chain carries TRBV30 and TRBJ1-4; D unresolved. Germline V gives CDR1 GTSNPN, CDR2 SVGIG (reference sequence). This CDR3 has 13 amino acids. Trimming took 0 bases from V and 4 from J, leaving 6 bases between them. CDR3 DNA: TGTGCCTGGAGTGTGCTAATTAATGAAAAACTGTTTTTT. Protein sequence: CAWSVLINEKLFF.

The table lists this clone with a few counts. Written as DNA, the CDR3 is TGTGCCAGCAGCGTAGCTGAGGAGATAGAAGGCTACACCTTC. Translation gives CASSVAEEIEGYTF. J is TRBJ1-2 and V is TRBV9; no reliable D call. CDR3 length equals 14 residues. The V gene's germline CDR1 is SGDLS and CDR2 YYNGEE. Trimming removed 0 bases from V and 8 bases from J, with 14 bases in between. Full variable domain (missing parts from reference TRBV9 and TRBJ1-2): DSGVTQTPKHLITATGQRVTLRCSPRSGDLSVYWYQQSLDQGLQFLIQYYNGEERAKGNILERFSAQQFPDLHSELNLSSLELGDSALYFCASSVAEEIEGYTFGSGTRLTVV.

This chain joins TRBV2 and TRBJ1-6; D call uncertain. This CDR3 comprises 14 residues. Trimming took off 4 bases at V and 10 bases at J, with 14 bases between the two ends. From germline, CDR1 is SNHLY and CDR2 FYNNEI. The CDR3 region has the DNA TGTGCCAGCAGTGCGGAGGAAAGCAGATCACCCCTCCACTTT. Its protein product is CASSAEESRSPLHF.

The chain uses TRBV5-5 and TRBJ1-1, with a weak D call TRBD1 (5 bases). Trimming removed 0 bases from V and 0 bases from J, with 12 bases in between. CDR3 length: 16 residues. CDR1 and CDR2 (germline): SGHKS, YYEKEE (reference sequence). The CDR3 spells CASSLGGAFMNTEAFF. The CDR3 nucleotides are TGTGCCAGCAGCTTGGGTGGGGCCTTCATGAACACTGAAGCTTTCTTT.